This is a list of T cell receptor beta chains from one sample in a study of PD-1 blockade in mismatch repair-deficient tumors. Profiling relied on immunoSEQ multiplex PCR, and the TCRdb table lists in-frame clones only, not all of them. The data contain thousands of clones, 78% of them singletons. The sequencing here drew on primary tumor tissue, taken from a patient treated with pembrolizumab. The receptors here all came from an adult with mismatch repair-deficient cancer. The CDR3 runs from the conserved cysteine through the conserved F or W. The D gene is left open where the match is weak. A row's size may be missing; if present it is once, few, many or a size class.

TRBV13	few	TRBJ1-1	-	TGTGCCAGCAGCTTTACGGGGTTGTCTGAAGCTTTCTTT	CASSFTGLSEAFF
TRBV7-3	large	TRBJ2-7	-	TGTGCCAGCAGCTTACCCCTCTCCTACGAGCAGTACTTC	CASSLPLSYEQYF
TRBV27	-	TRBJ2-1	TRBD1	TGTGCCAACGACCGGGACAGATACAATGAGCAGTTCTTC	CANDRDRYNEQFF
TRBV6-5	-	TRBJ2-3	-	TGTGCCAGCAAAGCGGCGCAGCGGCCCACAGATACGCAGTATTTT	CASKAAQRPTDTQYF
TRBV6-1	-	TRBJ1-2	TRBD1	TGTGCCAGCAGTCTGACAGGGAACCATGGCTACACCTTC	CASSLTGNHGYTF
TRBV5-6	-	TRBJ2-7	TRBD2	TGTGCCAGCAGCTTGGGCCCTAGCGGGGGGACCTATGAGCAGTACTTC	CASSLGPSGGTYEQYF
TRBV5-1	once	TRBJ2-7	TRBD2	TGCGCCAGCAGCTTGGTGTGGCTAGCGGGAGATTCCGAGCAGTACTTC	CASSLVWLAGDSEQYF
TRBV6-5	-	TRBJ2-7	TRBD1	TGTGCCAGCAGCCAGTCGGGACAGGGGGTCCACGGGCAGTACTTC	CASSQSGQGVHGQYF
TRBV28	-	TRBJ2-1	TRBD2	TGTGCCAGCAGTTTAACGGGGACTAGCGGACCGAATGAGCAGTTCTTC	CASSLTGTSGPNEQFF
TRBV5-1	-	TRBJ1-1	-	TGCGCCAGCAGCTTATCAAGGAGGGAAGACACTGAAGCTTTCTTT	CASSLSRREDTEAFF
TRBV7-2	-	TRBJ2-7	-	TGTGCCAGCAGCTTAGGGGGCGGGGTGGCCGACGCGCAGTACTTC	CASSLGGGVADAQYF
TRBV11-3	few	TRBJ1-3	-	TGTGCCAGCAGCACAGGGTCTGGAAACACCATATATTTT	CASSTGSGNTIYF
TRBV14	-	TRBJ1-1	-	TGTGCCAGCAGCCTACCGGGACAGAACACTGAAGCTTTCTTT	CASSLPGQNTEAFF
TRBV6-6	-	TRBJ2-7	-	TGTGCCAGCAGCGAGACGGGAAGATACGAGCAGTACTTC	CASSETGRYEQYF
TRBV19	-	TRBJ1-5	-	TGTGCCAGTAGTATCGGCAGACTATTCAATCAGCCCCAGCATTTT	CASSIGRLFNQPQHF
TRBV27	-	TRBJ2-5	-	TGTGCCAGCAGTTCTAGGCGAGGGGAGACCCAGTACTTC	CASSSRRGETQYF
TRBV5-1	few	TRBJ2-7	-	TGCGCCAGCAGCTTGGTCCCAGGGGTGGACTACGAGCAGTACTTC	CASSLVPGVDYEQYF
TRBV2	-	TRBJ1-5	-	TGTGCCAGCAGGATAGGGGGTACGAGCAATCAGCCCCAGCATTTT	CASRIGGTSNQPQHF
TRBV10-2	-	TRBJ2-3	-	TGCGCCAGCTGCCGGGACTTCCCTAGCACAGATACGCAGTATTTT	CASCRDFPSTDTQYF
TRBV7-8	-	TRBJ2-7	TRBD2	TGTGCCAGTAGCGGGCTGGGCTCCTACGAGCAGTACTTC	CASSGLGSYEQYF
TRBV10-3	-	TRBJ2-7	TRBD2	TGTGCCATCTCTAGCGGGAGTTACGAGCAGTACTTC	CAISSGSYEQYF
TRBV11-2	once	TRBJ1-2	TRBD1	TGTGCCAGCAGCATGCAGGGGGCCTCGTGGGGCTACACCTTC	CASSMQGASWGYTF
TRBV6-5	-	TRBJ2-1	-	TGTGCCAGCAGTTACGCCAGGACAACCTACAATGAGCAGTTCTTC	CASSYARTTYNEQFF
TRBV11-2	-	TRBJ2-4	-	TGTGCCAGCAGTCTCGGGAGTTGGGAAAACATTCAGTACTTC	CASSLGSWENIQYF
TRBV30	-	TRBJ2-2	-	TGTGCCTGGAGGCCCGCGGGAAGGGAAGTCACCGGGGAGCTGTTTTTT	CAWRPAGREVTGELFF
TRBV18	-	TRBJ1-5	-	TGTGCCAGCTCCCCATGGGGGGATAGCAATCAGCCCCAGCATTTT	CASSPWGDSNQPQHF
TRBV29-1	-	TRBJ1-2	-	TGCAGCGTTGGGGCAGGGCCTGTCTATGGCTACACCTTC	CSVGAGPVYGYTF
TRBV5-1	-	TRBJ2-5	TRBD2	TGCGCCAGCACCCGGGGGGGGTACCAAGAGACCCAGTACTTC	CASTRGGYQETQYF
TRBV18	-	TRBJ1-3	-	TGTGCCAGCTCAACCTCCGGGTCTGGAAACACCATATATTTT	CASSTSGSGNTIYF
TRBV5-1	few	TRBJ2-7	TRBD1	TGCGCCAGCTGGGACAGGGACTACGAGCAGTACTTC	CASWDRDYEQYF
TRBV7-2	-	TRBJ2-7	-	TGTGCCAGCAGCTTTCAAGGGAGCTCCTACGAGCAGTACTTC	CASSFQGSSYEQYF
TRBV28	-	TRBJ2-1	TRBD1	TGTGCCAGCATCGGGGGGGACAGGGGATCCGGGGAGCAGTTCTTC	CASIGGDRGSGEQFF
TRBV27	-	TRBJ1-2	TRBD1	TGTGCCAGCAGTCGACAGGGGCTTTGGAGATATGGCTACACCTTC	CASSRQGLWRYGYTF
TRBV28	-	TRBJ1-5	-	TGTGCCAGCAGTTCCTATGGGTCAGGGGGCAATCAGCCCCAGCATTTT	CASSSYGSGGNQPQHF
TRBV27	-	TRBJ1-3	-	TGTGCCAGCAGTTTATCAGGGGGCTCTGGAAACACCATATATTTT	CASSLSGGSGNTIYF